These T cell receptor beta chains were read from a single sample in a study of T cell repertoires in cytomegalovirus infection. TCRdb analysed the reads with MiXCR anew, one entry per CDR3 protein. The table records around 280,000 distinct CDR3 sequences, roughly an eighth of them present only once. Sample: PBMCs. These receptors were obtained from a human donor in good health (CMV status not recorded). Some clones in this sample may be carry-over from other donors' samples. The CDR3 runs from the conserved cysteine through the conserved F or W. The order of the fields is V gene, clone size, D gene, J gene, CDR3 protein, CDR3 DNA. D genes are given only for firm matches. The size of a clone is reported for some rows only, either as once, few or many, or as a class for expanded clones.

v_gene: TRBV11-2; abundance: many; d_gene: NA; j_gene: TRBJ1-3; CDR3aa: CASTPRYAGNTIYF; CDR3nt: TGTGCCAGCACCCCCCGTTACGCTGGAAACACCATATATTTT
v_gene: TRBV11-3; abundance: few; d_gene: NA; j_gene: TRBJ2-1; CDR3aa: CASSRGADEQFF; CDR3nt: TGTGCCAGCAGCCGTGGGGCGGATGAGCAGTTCTTC
v_gene: TRBV7-9; abundance: few; d_gene: TRBD1; j_gene: TRBJ2-3; CDR3aa: CASSQGQGNDLDTQYF; CDR3nt: TGTGCCAGCAGCCAGGGACAGGGGAACGATCTGGATACGCAGTATTTT
v_gene: TRBV7-8; abundance: many; d_gene: NA; j_gene: TRBJ2-7; CDR3aa: CASSQQSSYEQYF; CDR3nt: TGTGCCAGCAGCCAGCAAAGCTCCTACGAGCAGTACTTC
v_gene: TRBV6-2/TRBV6-3; abundance: many; d_gene: NA; j_gene: TRBJ2-7; CDR3aa: CASSYTISGPSSYEQYF; CDR3nt: TGTGCCAGCAGTTACACCATCTCGGGACCTTCCTCTTACGAGCAGTACTTC
v_gene: TRBV12-3/TRBV12-4; abundance: many; d_gene: TRBD2; j_gene: TRBJ2-1; CDR3aa: CASRPPGLAGLGNEQFF; CDR3nt: TGTGCCAGCAGGCCCCCAGGCCTAGCGGGACTCGGCAATGAGCAGTTCTTC
v_gene: TRBV2; abundance: many; d_gene: NA; j_gene: TRBJ2-7; CDR3aa: CASSVGVYEQYF; CDR3nt: TGTGCCAGCAGCGTAGGAGTATACGAGCAGTACTTC
v_gene: TRBV11-2; abundance: few; d_gene: NA; j_gene: TRBJ2-6; CDR3aa: CASSLFKGSGANVLTF; CDR3nt: TGTGCCAGCAGCCTCTTCAAGGGATCGGGGGCCAACGTCCTGACTTTC
v_gene: TRBV29-1; abundance: NA; d_gene: NA; j_gene: TRBJ2-5; CDR3aa: CSGGHRKETQYF; CDR3nt: TGCAGCGGGGGACATCGGAAAGAGACCCAGTACTTC
v_gene: TRBV7-2; abundance: many; d_gene: TRBD2; j_gene: TRBJ2-1; CDR3aa: CASSFSSGTNNEQFF; CDR3nt: TGTGCCAGCAGCTTCTCTAGCGGGACAAACAATGAGCAGTTCTTC
v_gene: TRBV7-9; abundance: many; d_gene: NA; j_gene: TRBJ1-4; CDR3aa: CASSQQGNEKLFF; CDR3nt: TGTGCCAGCAGTCAACAGGGTAATGAAAAACTGTTTTTT
v_gene: TRBV12-3/TRBV12-4; abundance: many; d_gene: NA; j_gene: TRBJ1-2; CDR3aa: CASSHDRTYGYTF; CDR3nt: TGTGCCAGCAGCCATGACAGGACCTATGGCTACACCTTC
v_gene: TRBV6-1; abundance: few; d_gene: NA; j_gene: TRBJ1-3; CDR3aa: CASSRGFGNTIYF; CDR3nt: TGTGCCAGCAGCCGGGGATTTGGAAACACCATATATTTT
v_gene: TRBV7-2; abundance: many; d_gene: NA; j_gene: TRBJ1-1; CDR3aa: CASSLDGPRRTEAFF; CDR3nt: TGTGCCAGCAGCTTAGACGGACCCCGGCGGACTGAAGCTTTCTTT
v_gene: TRBV6-4; abundance: many; d_gene: TRBD2; j_gene: TRBJ2-3; CDR3aa: CASSGTSGGTDTQYF; CDR3nt: TGTGCCAGCAGTGGGACTAGCGGGGGGACAGATACGCAGTATTTT
v_gene: TRBV6-2/TRBV6-3; abundance: many; d_gene: NA; j_gene: TRBJ2-7; CDR3aa: CASSYSAPYEQYF; CDR3nt: TGTGCCAGCAGTTACTCCGCGCCCTACGAGCAGTACTTC
v_gene: TRBV6-1; abundance: many; d_gene: NA; j_gene: TRBJ1-5; CDR3aa: CASSEQGWSNQPQHF; CDR3nt: TGTGCCAGCAGTGAACAGGGCTGGAGCAATCAGCCCCAGCATTTT
v_gene: TRBV6-1; abundance: NA; d_gene: NA; j_gene: TRBJ1-2; CDR3aa: CASSESGGANYGYTF; CDR3nt: TGTGCCAGCAGTGAATCTGGAGGGGCCAACTATGGCTACACCTTC
v_gene: TRBV28; abundance: few; d_gene: TRBD2; j_gene: TRBJ2-3; CDR3aa: CASSLPGLRADTQYF; CDR3nt: TGTGCCAGCAGTTTACCGGGACTACGGGCAGATACGCAGTATTTT
v_gene: TRBV2; abundance: NA; d_gene: NA; j_gene: TRBJ2-5; CDR3aa: CASSDFLARETQYF; CDR3nt: TGTGCCAGCAGTGATTTTCTAGCTCGAGAGACCCAGTACTTC
v_gene: TRBV20-1; abundance: NA; d_gene: NA; j_gene: TRBJ2-7; CDR3aa: CSARAGGAPAYEQYF; CDR3nt: TGCAGTGCTAGGGCCGGAGGGGCTCCGGCGTACGAGCAGTACTTC
v_gene: TRBV28; abundance: few; d_gene: NA; j_gene: TRBJ1-3; CDR3aa: CASRHRTGNTIYF; CDR3nt: TGTGCCAGCAGACACCGGACAGGAAACACCATATATTTT
v_gene: TRBV6-5; abundance: NA; d_gene: NA; j_gene: TRBJ1-1; CDR3aa: CASRPEGAEAFF; CDR3nt: TGTGCCAGCAGACCCGAGGGGGCTGAAGCTTTCTTT
v_gene: TRBV19; abundance: many; d_gene: TRBD2; j_gene: TRBJ2-7; CDR3aa: CASRRTSGDSYEQYF; CDR3nt: TGTGCCAGTAGGCGAACTAGCGGAGATTCTTACGAGCAGTACTTC
v_gene: TRBV6-2/TRBV6-3; abundance: NA; d_gene: NA; j_gene: TRBJ1-5; CDR3aa: CASRRPGLPKHF; CDR3nt: TGTGCCAGCAGGAGACCCGGGCTGCCGAAGCATTTT
v_gene: TRBV14; abundance: few; d_gene: TRBD1; j_gene: TRBJ1-6; CDR3aa: CASSTGQGHNSPLHF; CDR3nt: TGTGCCAGCAGCACCGGACAGGGCCATAATTCACCCCTCCACTTT
v_gene: TRBV7-6; abundance: NA; d_gene: TRBD2; j_gene: TRBJ2-1; CDR3aa: CASYIAGGGNEQFF; CDR3nt: TGTGCCAGCTATATAGCGGGAGGTGGGAATGAGCAGTTCTTC
v_gene: TRBV29-1; abundance: few; d_gene: TRBD2; j_gene: TRBJ2-7; CDR3aa: CSAGTGGEQYF; CDR3nt: TGCAGCGCCGGGACGGGAGGGGAGCAGTACTTC
v_gene: TRBV19; abundance: NA; d_gene: NA; j_gene: TRBJ2-1; CDR3aa: CASSIQEGNGLNEQFF; CDR3nt: TGTGCCAGTAGTATCCAAGAGGGAAACGGTCTAAATGAGCAGTTCTTC
v_gene: TRBV20-1; abundance: many; d_gene: NA; j_gene: TRBJ1-1; CDR3aa: CSAMDSVFENTEAFF; CDR3nt: TGCAGTGCTATGGACAGCGTATTTGAGAACACTGAAGCTTTCTTT
v_gene: TRBV7-9; abundance: many; d_gene: NA; j_gene: TRBJ2-2; CDR3aa: CASSYGGELFF; CDR3nt: TGTGCCAGCAGCTACGGCGGGGAGCTGTTTTTT
v_gene: TRBV7-3; abundance: few; d_gene: NA; j_gene: TRBJ2-3; CDR3aa: CASSLSPAHTDTQYF; CDR3nt: TGTGCCAGCAGCTTATCCCCCGCCCACACAGATACGCAGTATTTT
v_gene: TRBV7-8; abundance: many; d_gene: NA; j_gene: TRBJ2-7; CDR3aa: CASRPRGTQTGIAYEQYF; CDR3nt: TGTGCCAGCAGACCCAGGGGAACCCAGACGGGAATAGCCTACGAGCAGTACTTC
v_gene: TRBV7-2; abundance: many; d_gene: NA; j_gene: TRBJ2-1; CDR3aa: CASGRYRDPNEQFF; CDR3nt: TGTGCCAGCGGGAGGTATCGGGACCCTAATGAGCAGTTCTTC
v_gene: TRBV11-2; abundance: many; d_gene: TRBD2; j_gene: TRBJ2-3; CDR3aa: CASSRTPSGGSTDTQYF; CDR3nt: TGTGCCAGCAGCCGAACCCCCAGCGGGGGTAGCACAGATACGCAGTATTTT
v_gene: TRBV10-3; abundance: once; d_gene: TRBD1; j_gene: TRBJ2-2; CDR3aa: CAIKDRGNTGELFF; CDR3nt: TGTGCCATCAAAGACAGGGGGAACACCGGGGAGCTGTTTTTT
v_gene: TRBV5-1; abundance: few; d_gene: NA; j_gene: TRBJ1-5; CDR3aa: CASSLSWNQPQHF; CDR3nt: TGCGCCAGCAGCTTGAGTTGGAATCAGCCCCAGCATTTT
v_gene: TRBV28; abundance: few; d_gene: TRBD1; j_gene: TRBJ1-5; CDR3aa: CASSGRQGSNQPQHF; CDR3nt: TGTGCCAGCAGTGGGAGACAGGGCAGCAATCAGCCCCAGCATTTT
v_gene: TRBV29-1; abundance: few; d_gene: TRBD2; j_gene: TRBJ2-7; CDR3aa: CSVALAGIFSEQYF; CDR3nt: TGCAGCGTTGCCCTAGCGGGAATATTTTCCGAGCAGTACTTC
v_gene: TRBV7-9; abundance: NA; d_gene: NA; j_gene: TRBJ1-1; CDR3aa: CASSLSSLYTEAFF; CDR3nt: TGTGCCAGCAGCTTGAGTTCATTATATACTGAAGCTTTCTTT
v_gene: TRBV29-1; abundance: many; d_gene: NA; j_gene: TRBJ2-2; CDR3aa: CSVEGENTGELFF; CDR3nt: TGCAGCGTTGAAGGGGAGAACACCGGGGAGCTGTTTTTT
v_gene: TRBV9; abundance: few; d_gene: TRBD2; j_gene: TRBJ2-7; CDR3aa: CASSVVAPLAGVPHEQYF; CDR3nt: TGTGCCAGCAGCGTAGTCGCCCCCCTAGCGGGAGTCCCCCACGAGCAGTACTTC
v_gene: TRBV12-3/TRBV12-4; abundance: few; d_gene: NA; j_gene: TRBJ2-1; CDR3aa: CASSPDSSYNEQFF; CDR3nt: TGTGCCAGCAGCCCGGACAGCTCCTACAATGAGCAGTTCTTC
v_gene: TRBV4-1; abundance: many; d_gene: NA; j_gene: TRBJ2-7; CDR3aa: CASSPFVSYEQYF; CDR3nt: TGCGCCAGCAGCCCCTTTGTCAGCTACGAGCAGTACTTC
v_gene: TRBV7-2; abundance: many; d_gene: TRBD1; j_gene: TRBJ1-6; CDR3aa: CASSPGTGSNSPLHF; CDR3nt: TGTGCCAGCAGCCCCGGGACAGGCTCGAATTCACCCCTCCACTTT
v_gene: TRBV11-2; abundance: few; d_gene: NA; j_gene: TRBJ2-2; CDR3aa: CASSPGVIGELFF; CDR3nt: TGTGCCAGCAGCCCGGGAGTTATAGGGGAGCTGTTTTTT